The 13 T cell receptor beta chains below come from one sample, sequenced in a study of T cells in tuberculosis. Assay: immunoSEQ multiplex PCR; the TCRdb copy retains only in-frame clones and omits some. The repertoire holds 88,000 or so clones, with roughly 93% as singletons. Thawed, overnight-rested PBMC were stained with GMM-loaded CD1B tetramer, viability dye and anti-CD3, then sorted. The lipid loaded on the CD1B tetramers was C32 glucose monomycolate from Rhodococcus equi. Sequenced sample: CD1b-GMM tetramer-negative cells sorted from PBMCs. The source is an adult woman with latent tuberculosis.

This clone came up once. The chain links TRBV7-9 to TRBJ1-5, with D perhaps TRBD1 (5 bases). CDR1 and CDR2 from the germline V gene are SEHNR and FQNEAQ (reference sequence). V was trimmed by 1 base and J by 0 bases, leaving 13 bases between them. This CDR3 comprises 17 residues. CDR3 region: CASSLGGGRYSNQPQHF. DNA for the CDR3: TGTGCCAGCAGCTTAGGCGGGGGAAGGTATAGCAATCAGCCCCAGCATTTT. The entire variable domain, with the rest obtained from reference TRBV7-9 and TRBJ1-5, is as follows: DTGVSQNPRHKITKRGQNVTFRCDPISEHNRLYWYRQTLGQGPEFLTYFQNEAQLEKSRLLSDRFSAERPKGSFSTLEIQRTEQGDSAMYLCASSLGGGRYSNQPQHFGDGTRLSIL.

This clone was seen only once. The rearrangement links TRBV30 to TRBJ1-3; 8 bases line up with TRBD1. CDR3 length equals 15 residues. V trimming: 0 bases; J trimming: 4 bases; junction bases outside the gene matches: 5. CDR1 and CDR2 from the germline V gene are GTSNPN and SVGIG (reference sequence). CDR3 sequence (DNA): TGTGCCTGGAGTGTACGCAGGGGGCCAGGAAACACCATATATTTT. Translated, it gives CAWSVRRGPGNTIYF. The complete variable domain, with remaining parts taken from reference TRBV30 and TRBJ1-3, reads SQTIHQWPATLVQPVGSPLSLECTVEGTSNPNLYWYRQAAGRGLQLLFYSVGIGQISSEVPQNLSASRPQDRQFILSSKKLLLSDSGFYLCAWSVRRGPGNTIYFGEGSWLTVV.

This chain joins TRBV6-5 and TRBJ2-7; 8 positions agree with TRBD2. CDR1 and CDR2 (germline): MNHEY, SVGAGI. The CDR3 loop spans 11 amino acids. V shed 8 bases and J 6 bases; nucleotides not matched to a gene: 3. CDR3: CASPRGGEQYF. The CDR3 DNA sequence: TGTGCCAGCCCTCGGGGGGGCGAGCAGTACTTC.

This chain uses TRBV6-5 with TRBJ2-7; 9 positions match TRBD2. The CDR3 contains 15 residues. With 2 bases clipped from V and 4 bases from J, the junction kept 6 bases outside the gene matches. The germline CDR1 and CDR2 sequences are MNHEY and SVGAGI. The CDR3 bases are TGTGCCAGCAGTTACGGAGCGGGGGGAGGTTACGAGCAGTACTTC. Encoded protein: CASSYGAGGGYEQYF.

The V and J genes are TRBV2 and TRBJ2-2, with 10 bases matching TRBD2. CDR1 is SNHLY and CDR2 is FYNNEI in the germline V gene. The V and J ends lost 5 bases and 5 bases, in that order; junction bases with no gene match: 2. This CDR3 is built from 14 residues. The CDR3 reads CASSSGLATGELFF. CDR3 bases: TGTGCCAGCAGTTCGGGACTAGCGACCGGGGAGCTGTTTTTT.

The J gene is TRBJ2-1, the V gene TRBV6-1; D gene ambiguous. CDR1 and CDR2 (germline): MNHNS, SASEGT. Trimming pared 7 bases from V and 3 bases from J, leaving 7 bases between. The CDR3 length is 12 residues. The DNA of the CDR3 is TGTGCCAGCATGTCTTTCTACAATGAGCAGTTCTTC. This translates into CASMSFYNEQFF.

The genes are TRBV10-3 and TRBJ1-2; 9 nucleotides match TRBD1. CDR3 length equals 14 residues. The V segment lost 0 bases and the J segment 7 bases; nucleotides outside the gene matches: 3. CDR1 is ENHRY and CDR2 is SYGVKD in the germline V gene. CDR3 residues: CAISESDRGGGYTF. The CDR3 DNA reads as TGTGCCATCAGTGAGTCGGACAGGGGTGGTGGCTACACCTTC.

The chain has TRBV5-1 and TRBJ2-7; D may be TRBD2 (5 bases). This CDR3 has 14 amino acids. The germline V gene has CDR1 SGHRS and CDR2 YFSETQ. Between the trimmed V and J ends, which lost 5 bases and 5 bases, there was a span of 17 bases. The CDR3 bases are TGCGCCAGCAGGCGGCTCCAGGCGGGCGACGAGCAGTACTTC. Amino acid sequence: CASRRLQAGDEQYF.

The chain has TRBV11-2 and TRBJ2-1, with 9 bases identical to TRBD2. The CDR3 has 16 amino acids. V lost 0 bases, J lost 8 bases, and 8 bases stayed unmatched. Germline CDR1 is SGHAT and CDR2 is FQNNGV. The DNA for the CDR3 is TGTGCCAGCAGCTTAGAGGTTGGCGGGGGGGCCTATGAGCAGTTCTTC. Amino acid sequence: CASSLEVGGGAYEQFF.

The V and J genes are TRBV28 and TRBJ2-2, with TRBD1 as a possible D gene (5 bases). The CDR3 has 15 amino acids. Germline CDR1 reads MDHEN; CDR2 reads SYDVKM. Trimming cost V 1 base and J 2 bases, with 8 bases left between them. CDR3 sequence (DNA): TGTGCCAGCAGTTTATCCAGGGCCAACACCGGGGAGCTGTTTTTT. As protein: CASSLSRANTGELFF.

The chain is built from TRBV27 and TRBJ2-2, with TRBD1 identical over 7 bases. Germline V gene lookup returns CDR1 MNHEY and CDR2 SMNVEV (reference sequence). With 5 bases clipped from V and 4 bases from J, the junction kept 4 bases outside the gene matches. This CDR3 comprises 14 residues. This chain's CDR3 is CASSKTGFTGELFF. Here the CDR3 DNA reads TGTGCCAGCAGTAAGACAGGGTTCACCGGGGAGCTGTTTTTT.

The genes are TRBV7-6 and TRBJ2-3; 7 bases are shared with TRBD2. Trimming cost V 1 base and J 3 bases; bases outside gene matches: 4. The CDR3 has 15 amino acids. Per germline, CDR1 SGHVS and CDR2 FNYEAQ. The CDR3 reads CASSLGTRNTDTQYF. The DNA of the CDR3 is TGTGCCAGCAGCTTAGGGACTAGAAATACAGATACGCAGTATTTT.

The chain is built from TRBV9 and TRBJ2-1, with 10 nucleotides matching TRBD1. CDR1 and CDR2 from the germline V gene are SGDLS and YYNGEE. The CDR3 totals 15 residues. V lost 2 bases to trimming and J lost 9 bases; unmatched junction nucleotides: 8. The CDR3 spells CASSVSGTGVGEQFF. In DNA form, the CDR3 reads TGTGCCAGCAGCGTCAGTGGGACAGGGGTGGGTGAGCAGTTCTTC.